Shown below are 29 T cell receptor beta chains from a single sample sequenced in a study of neoadjuvant anti-PD-1 for oral cavity cancer. The repertoire was sequenced with immunoSEQ multiplex PCR; TCRdb's copy has only in-frame clones and lacks some. The repertoire has 72,000 or so clones, about four fifths of them found once; the top ten carry roughly 3.5%. This specimen consisted of PBMCs, obtained before nivolumab (anti-PD-1) treatment. The source of these receptors is a person aged 35-79 years with oral cavity squamous cell carcinoma.

This clone appeared a few times. For the CDR3, the DNA is TGTGCCAGCAGTGAATGGAGCGGGAGAACAGATACGCAGTATTTT. It specifies CASSEWSGRTDTQYF. The chain combines TRBV2 with TRBJ2-3; 8 positions agree with TRBD2. CDR1 is SNHLY and CDR2 is FYNNEI in the germline V gene. The CDR3 has 15 residues. V shed 2 bases, J shed 3 bases, and the junction held 4 bases outside the gene matches.

This chain links TRBV10-3 with TRBJ1-4, with a weak D call TRBD1 (5 bases). The length of the CDR3 is 15 residues. Trimming took off 0 bases at V and 8 bases at J, with 13 bases between the two ends. Germline V gene data show CDR1 as ENHRY and CDR2 as SYGVKD. CDR3 nucleotide sequence: TGTGCCATCAGTGAGTCGGGGCAGGTAGGAGAAAAACTGTTTTTT. Its protein is CAISESGQVGEKLFF.

The chain links TRBV19 to TRBJ1-2; D possibly corresponds to TRBD1 (5 bases). Trimming left V 1 base short and J 8 bases short, with 8 bases between. The CDR3 is made up of 12 amino acids. Looked up from germline, CDR1 is LNHDA and CDR2 is SQIVND (reference sequence). CDR3 coding DNA: TGTGCCAGTAGTATAGGGTCAGGGGGCTACACCTTC. This codes for CASSIGSGGYTF.

The J gene is TRBJ1-2, the V gene TRBV5-1, with D hard to call. Germline loops: CDR1 SGHRS, CDR2 YFSETQ. The CDR3 has 15 residues. The ends were cut back, 6 bases at V and 5 bases at J, with 20 bases in the middle. The CDR3 spells CASTPTPLLFYGYTF. CDR3 nucleotide sequence: TGCGCCAGCACCCCTACACCACTCTTATTTTATGGCTACACCTTC.

The genes are TRBV18 and TRBJ2-5; 10 nucleotides match TRBD2. The CDR3 consists of 17 residues. With V trimmed by 0 bases and J by 5 bases, 9 bases remained unmatched. Germline CDR1 KGHSH, CDR2 LQKENI. CDR3 in DNA: TGTGCCAGCTCACCACCGAGCGGGGGGGCCTCGGGCGAGACCCAGTACTTC. Its protein product is CASSPPSGGASGETQYF.

The genes are TRBV7-3 and TRBJ2-3, with D perhaps TRBD2 (5 bases). The CDR3 is 14 residues long. Trimming left V 2 bases short and J 4 bases short, with 10 bases between. Germline loops: CDR1 SGHTA, CDR2 FQGTGA. The CDR3, as DNA: TGTGCCAGCAGCTTACGGGTAGCGCCAGATACGCAGTATTTT. Its translation: CASSLRVAPDTQYF.

J is TRBJ1-4 and V is TRBV28; 11 nucleotides align to TRBD1. Losses at the gene ends were 4 bases for V and 11 bases for J; bases not matched to a gene: 9. The CDR3 length is 15 residues. Looked up from germline, CDR1 is MDHEN and CDR2 is SYDVKM. CDR3 bases: TGTGCCAGCAGTTCAGTCCCGGGACAGGGGGGGAAACTGTTTTTT. Protein: CASSSVPGQGGKLFF.

DNA of the CDR3: TGTGCCAGCAGCTTTAGGGCAGATACGCAGTATTTT. This sequence encodes CASSFRADTQYF. The V call is TRBV11-3, the J call TRBJ2-3, with D hard to call. The CDR3 runs to 12 residues. The ends were cut back, 3 bases at V and 4 bases at J, with 5 bases in the middle. Germline V gene data show CDR1 as SGHNT and CDR2 as YENEEA. Variable domain in full (rest from reference TRBV11-3 and TRBJ2-3): EAGVVQSPRYKIIEKKQPVAFWCNPISGHNTLYWYLQNLGQGPELLIRYENEEAVDDSQLPKDRFSAERLKGVDSTLKIQPAELGDSAVYLCASSFRADTQYFGPGTRLTVL.

This clone was found a few times. The chain couples TRBV4-1 to TRBJ1-3; D not resolved. Germline CDR1 is MGHRA and CDR2 is YSYEKL. Trimming stripped 1 base from V and 4 bases from J, with 14 bases between. The CDR3 spans 16 residues. The CDR3 reads CASSQGAAFFGNTIYF. The DNA for the CDR3 is TGCGCCAGCAGCCAAGGGGCCGCATTCTTCGGAAACACCATATATTTT.

The chain joins TRBV2 to TRBJ1-4, with 9 bases lining up with TRBD1. Trimming at V came to 6 bases and at J to 6 bases, leaving 2 bases not matched to a gene. The CDR3 spans 13 residues. Germline V gives CDR1 SNHLY, CDR2 FYNNEI. CDR3 protein: CASSTGGDEKLFF. CDR3 in DNA: TGTGCCAGCAGCACAGGGGGCGATGAAAAACTGTTTTTT. The complete variable domain, with remaining parts taken from reference TRBV2 and TRBJ1-4, reads EPEVTQTPSHQVTQMGQEVILRCVPISNHLYFYWYRQILGQKVEFLVSFYNNEISEKSEIFDDQFSVERPDGSNFTLKIRSTKLEDSAMYFCASSTGGDEKLFFGSGTQLSVL.

The chain is built from TRBV6-1 and TRBJ2-3; the D call may be TRBD1 or TRBD2 (6 bases each). This CDR3 is built from 13 residues. CDR1 and CDR2 from the germline V gene are MNHNS and SASEGT. V was cut by 11 bases and J by 3 bases, with 15 bases left in between. In DNA form, the CDR3 reads TGTGCCGGCGGGTGGGGGGCGACAGATACGCAGTATTTT. Translated: CAGGWGATDTQYF.

There are a few counts of this clone. The CDR3 nucleotides are TGCAGCGTTCTAAAATGGGAGGTCGGAGGCACTGAAGCTTTCTTT. The encoded protein is CSVLKWEVGGTEAFF. V usage is TRBV29-1 and J usage is TRBJ1-1, with unresolved D. Trimming took off 5 bases at V and 4 bases at J, with 20 bases between the two ends. This CDR3 is built from 15 residues. From germline, CDR1 is SQVTM and CDR2 ANQGSEA.

The rearrangement uses TRBV28 and TRBJ2-1; D is ambiguous. V lost 4 bases to trimming and J lost 0 bases, with 13 bases between them. CDR1 is MDHEN, CDR2 SYDVKM, per germline. The CDR3 has 16 amino acids. For the CDR3, the DNA is TGTGCCAGCAGTTCTGTAGATACACGCTCCTACAATGAGCAGTTCTTC. Its translation is CASSSVDTRSYNEQFF.

The rearrangement uses TRBV2 and TRBJ2-1, with 9 bases lining up with TRBD2. The length of the CDR3 is 19 residues. Germline assignment: CDR1 SNHLY and CDR2 FYNNEI. The ends lost 7 bases at V and 6 bases at J; junction bases unmatched: 22. The CDR3 DNA reads as TGTGCCAGCACCCCCGGGGACCTCTTAGCGGGAGAATTGGGCAATGAGCAGTTCTTC. Encoded protein: CASTPGDLLAGELGNEQFF.

In this sample, this clone turned up a few times. The germline gene is not matched at one end of the junction; a read error may be the cause. This chain uses TRBV2 with TRBJ2-5; tentatively, D is TRBD1 (6 bases). The CDR3 sequence is 15 residues long. The germline V gene has CDR1 SNHLY and CDR2 FYNNEI. The CDR3 DNA follows: TGTGCCAGTCAGAGGATGCGCAGGGGACAAGTGACCCAGTACTTC. Protein: CASQRMRRGQVTQYF.

The V gene is TRBV27, the J gene TRBJ2-2, with D tentatively TRBD1 (6 bases). CDR1 MNHEY and CDR2 SMNVEV come from the germline V gene (reference sequence). V lost 4 bases and J 3 bases, leaving 12 bases between the germline ends. This CDR3 is 15 amino acids long. CDR3 DNA sequence: TGTGCCAGCAGTTATCTCAGGGGATACACCGGGGAGCTGTTTTTT. This encodes CASSYLRGYTGELFF.

This clone showed up just a few times. The chain employs TRBV11-2 and TRBJ1-1, with 8 nucleotides matching TRBD1. There are 14 residues in the CDR3. Germline V lookup: CDR1 SGHAT, CDR2 FQNNGV. Losses at the gene ends were 3 bases for V and 1 base for J; bases not matched to a gene: 1. DNA for the CDR3: TGTGCCAGCAGCTTGGGACAGGCGAACACTGAAGCTTTCTTT. Translated, it gives CASSLGQANTEAFF.

J is TRBJ2-2 and V is TRBV6-1; the D is unclear. V was pared by 4 bases and J by 1 base, with 4 bases between. CDR3 size: 13 residues. Germline CDR1 MNHNS, CDR2 SASEGT. CDR3 nucleotides: TGTGCCAGCAGTGCGTTGAACACCGGGGAGCTGTTTTTT. Protein product: CASSALNTGELFF.

This rearrangement joins TRBV9 to TRBJ2-2, with D perhaps TRBD2 (7 bases). Germline CDR1 and CDR2: SGDLS and YYNGEE. Between the trimmed V and J ends, which lost 4 bases and 7 bases, there was a span of 14 bases. The CDR3 covers 14 residues. The CDR3 DNA reads as TGTGCCAGCAGCACGGGGGGCTCCGGCGGGGAGCTGTTTTTT. Protein sequence: CASSTGGSGGELFF. The complete variable domain, with remaining parts taken from reference TRBV9 and TRBJ2-2, reads DSGVTQTPKHLITATGQRVTLRCSPRSGDLSVYWYQQSLDQGLQFLIQYYNGEERAKGNILERFSAQQFPDLHSELNLSSLELGDSALYFCASSTGGSGGELFFGEGSRLTVL.

A single count supports this clone. The chain employs TRBV7-3 and TRBJ1-1; TRBD1 agrees at 7 bases. With V trimmed by 4 bases and J by 3 bases, 2 bases remained unmatched. The CDR3 sequence is 13 residues long. Looked up from germline, CDR1 is SGHTA and CDR2 is FQGTGA. The CDR3 reads CASSSGQDTEAFF. The CDR3 DNA reads as TGTGCCAGCAGCTCCGGACAGGACACTGAAGCTTTCTTT.

V is TRBV4-1 and J is TRBJ2-7, with D maybe TRBD2 (6 bases). This CDR3 has 15 residues. Germline loops: CDR1 MGHRA, CDR2 YSYEKL. V was clipped by 1 base and J by 1 base, with 11 bases between them. The CDR3 spells CASSQGISGSYEQYF. CDR3 in DNA: TGCGCCAGCAGCCAAGGTATTAGCGGATCCTACGAGCAGTACTTC.

V and J are TRBV2 and TRBJ1-3, with D tentatively TRBD1 (5 bases). Looked up from germline, CDR1 is SNHLY and CDR2 is FYNNEI. The CDR3 extends over 13 amino acids. V was shortened by 8 bases and J by 4 bases, with 12 bases between the two germline ends. In DNA form, the CDR3 reads TGTGCCAGCTGGAAGGGGTCGGGAAACACCATATATTTT. Its translation is CASWKGSGNTIYF.

This clone was detected only a few times. J is TRBJ2-1 and V is TRBV18, with a weak D call TRBD2 (5 bases). Germline CDR1 is KGHSH and CDR2 is LQKENI. There are 13 residues in the CDR3. Trimming left V 6 bases short and J 8 bases short, with 14 bases between. Written as DNA, the CDR3 is TGTGCCAGCTCTCGTGGACTGCCCCATGAGCAGTTCTTC. Encoded protein: CASSRGLPHEQFF.

The CDR3 loop is CASRRQGGFTDTQYF. Here the CDR3 DNA reads TGTGCCAGTAGAAGACAGGGCGGGTTTACAGATACGCAGTATTTT. The chain is built from TRBV19 and TRBJ2-3; TRBD1 matches 7 bases. The V gene's germline CDR1 is LNHDA and CDR2 SQIVND (reference sequence). The CDR3 is made up of 15 amino acids. Trimming at V came to 6 bases and at J to 3 bases, leaving 9 bases not matched to a gene.

The rearrangement uses TRBV10-1 and TRBJ1-1; D is ambiguous. CDR3 size: 15 residues. The ends were cut back, 3 bases at V and 2 bases at J, with 13 bases in the middle. Germline V lookup: CDR1 WNHNN, CDR2 SYGVQD (reference sequence). The CDR3: CASSDSNKINTEAFF. CDR3 in DNA: TGCGCCAGCAGTGATTCGAACAAAATTAACACTGAAGCTTTCTTT.

This clone is medium-sized within its sample. The same CDR3 can be traced to other DNA sequences in this sample. V and J are TRBV5-1 and TRBJ2-7, with 7 bases aligning to TRBD2. Trimming at V came to 0 bases and at J to 6 bases, leaving 0 bases not matched to a gene. In germline, CDR1 is SGHRS, CDR2 YFSETQ. This CDR3 contains 12 residues. CDR3 nucleotides: TGCGCCAGCAGCTTGGCGGGAGGCGAGCAGTACTTC. Its translation is CASSLAGGEQYF.

This clone has a handful of counts. V is TRBV19 and J is TRBJ1-2; D is perhaps TRBD1 (6 bases). The CDR3 runs to 15 residues. V was cut by 5 bases and J by 4 bases, with 17 bases left in between. Germline-derived CDR1 and CDR2 are LNHDA and SQIVND (reference sequence). Here the CDR3 reads CASSLNRASGYGYTF. CDR3 bases: TGTGCCAGTAGTCTAAACAGGGCCTCGGGCTATGGCTACACCTTC. The variable domain in full, with the rest retrieved from reference TRBV19 and TRBJ1-2, is DGGITQSPKYLFRKEGQNVTLSCEQNLNHDAMYWYRQDPGQGLRLIYYSQIVNDFQKGDIAEGYSVSREKKESFPLTVTSAQKNPTAFYLCASSLNRASGYGYTFGSGTRLTVV.

CDR3 amino acids: CASSQVDLGFVNQPQHF. Here the CDR3 DNA reads TGCGCCAGCAGCCAAGTTGACTTGGGCTTTGTCAATCAGCCCCAGCATTTT. The gene calls are TRBV4-1 and TRBJ1-5, with D unresolved. This CDR3 comprises 17 residues. Between the trimmed V and J ends, which lost 1 base and 3 bases, there was a span of 16 bases. Germline CDR1 reads MGHRA; CDR2 reads YSYEKL.

This chain connects TRBV28 to TRBJ1-5; unclear D gene. The V gene lost 2 bases and the J gene lost 0 bases, with 8 bases spanning the gap. Germline values: CDR1 MDHEN, CDR2 SYDVKM. The CDR3 consists of 15 residues. CDR3 loop: CASSLVRYSNQPQHF. CDR3 bases: TGTGCCAGCAGTTTAGTGCGGTATAGCAATCAGCCCCAGCATTTT.